The 28 T cell receptor beta chains in this list originate from one sample, sequenced in a study of cytomegalovirus exposure and HLA in healthy donors. Some clones are missing from TCRdb's copy, which holds only in-frame ones; the method was immunoSEQ multiplex PCR. The data show about 130,000 clones, with about nine tenths seen just once and over 5% held by the top ten. The specimen was PBMCs. Receptors originate from a woman between 25 and 40 years old in good health and CMV-seropositive.

The V call is TRBV4-1, the J call TRBJ1-4, with 12 bases matching TRBD1. Germline lookup yields CDR1 MGHRA and CDR2 YSYEKL. The length of the CDR3 is 21 residues. V was clipped by 0 bases and J by 7 bases; unmatched bases: 18. CDR3 loop: CASSQDLLMRDRGRTGEKLFF. The CDR3 DNA reads TGCGCCAGCAGCCAAGATCTTCTAATGCGGGACAGGGGGCGCACAGGTGAAAAACTGTTTTTT.

The chain employs TRBV2 and TRBJ1-2; 8 bases fit TRBD1. The V segment lost 8 bases and the J segment 6 bases; nucleotides outside the gene matches: 17. In germline, CDR1 is SNHLY, CDR2 FYNNEI. The CDR3 totals 16 residues. The CDR3 spells CASFAFRGRFLNGYTF. The CDR3 DNA reads as TGTGCCAGCTTTGCGTTCAGGGGGCGTTTTCTTAATGGCTACACCTTC.

V and J are TRBV7-2 and TRBJ1-5; no reliable D call. V lost 5 bases, J lost 9 bases, and 14 bases lay in between. The CDR3 consists of 13 residues. The germline V gene encodes CDR1 SGHTA and CDR2 FQGNSA. CDR3 coding DNA: TGTGCCAGCAGCCTAGGGCCTGTTTGGCCCCAGCATTTT. Residues: CASSLGPVWPQHF.

In its sample, this clone was seen once. The J gene is TRBJ1-5, the V gene TRBV28; TRBD1 aligns across 7 bases. V lost 9 bases to trimming and J lost 2 bases; unmatched junction nucleotides: 4. The CDR3 is 13 amino acids. Germline assignment: CDR1 MDHEN and CDR2 SYDVKM. The CDR3 region has the DNA TGTGCCAGTCTAGACAGGGGCAATCAGCCCCAGCATTTT. Translated: CASLDRGNQPQHF.

The CDR3 sequence: CAGGTGGSDYEQYF. The CDR3 bases are TGTGCCGGAGGGACGGGGGGTTCGGACTACGAGCAGTACTTC. The V call is TRBV7-9, the J call TRBJ2-7; 7 bases align to TRBD2. The CDR3 has 14 residues. CDR1 is SEHNR, CDR2 FQNEAQ, per germline (reference sequence). The V segment lost 11 bases and the J segment 3 bases; nucleotides outside the gene matches: 13.

This clone was counted a few times. In nucleotides, the CDR3 is TGTGCCAGCAACAAACAGGGGGCGTATAATTCACCCCTCCACTTT. Amino acid sequence: CASNKQGAYNSPLHF. J is TRBJ1-6 and V is TRBV6-5; the match to TRBD1 covers 9 bases. CDR1 is MNHEY, CDR2 SVGAGI, per germline. CDR3 length: 15 amino acids. The V segment lost 7 bases and the J segment 4 bases; nucleotides outside the gene matches: 5.

This clone was seen just once. The chain recombines TRBV6-6 with TRBJ1-2, with D perhaps TRBD1 (5 bases). The CDR3 contains 13 residues. Germline lookup yields CDR1 MNHNY and CDR2 SVGAGI (reference sequence). With 6 bases removed from V and 3 bases from J, the gap between germline ends came to 11 bases. The CDR3: CASSQQVDYGYTF. The DNA for the CDR3 is TGTGCCAGCAGCCAACAGGTAGACTATGGCTACACCTTC.

The rearrangement uses TRBV18 and TRBJ2-1; D is ambiguous. The CDR3 sequence is 15 residues long. Germline V gene lookup returns CDR1 KGHSH and CDR2 LQKENI. The ends were cut back, 6 bases at V and 1 base at J, with 13 bases in the middle. The CDR3 DNA reads TGTGCCAGCTCCTCCGAGTGGGCTTCCTACAATGAGCAGTTCTTC. This gives the protein CASSSEWASYNEQFF.

This rearrangement joins TRBV27 to TRBJ2-2; possibly TRBD1 for D (6 bases). V lost 3 bases and J lost 6, with 11 bases in between. Germline-derived CDR1 and CDR2 are MNHEY and SMNVEV (reference sequence). The length of the CDR3 is 14 residues. The CDR3 coding sequence is TGTGCCAGCAGTTTGGGAACAGGGCCCGGGGAGCTGTTTTTT. Its protein product is CASSLGTGPGELFF.

This rearrangement joins TRBV19 to TRBJ1-6; D gene ambiguous. The germline V and J ends were trimmed by 3 bases and 0 bases, with 6 bases remaining between them. Germline CDR1 and CDR2: LNHDA and SQIVND (reference sequence). The CDR3 runs to 15 residues. The CDR3 loop is CASSIGDSYNSPLHF. CDR3 bases: TGTGCCAGTAGTATCGGGGACTCCTATAATTCACCCCTCCACTTT.

V is TRBV9 and J is TRBJ2-1; 14 nucleotides agree with TRBD2. Germline-derived CDR1 and CDR2 are SGDLS and YYNGEE. V was clipped by 0 bases and J by 5 bases; unmatched bases: 7. The length of the CDR3 is 18 residues. Written as DNA, the CDR3 is TGTGCCAGCAGCGTAGCCACCTCGGGACTAGCGGGAGACAATGAGCAGTTCTTC. Protein: CASSVATSGLAGDNEQFF.

The chain recombines TRBV15 with TRBJ1-2; no clear D. From germline, CDR1 is LNHNV and CDR2 YYDKDF (reference sequence). The V and J ends lost 1 base and 6 bases respectively, with 12 bases between them. CDR3 length: 14 amino acids. The chain's CDR3 is CATSRGPLSNGYTF. DNA for the CDR3: TGTGCCACCAGCAGAGGGCCCCTTAGCAATGGCTACACCTTC.

The V gene is TRBV2, the J gene TRBJ1-5, with TRBD1 identical over 10 bases. CDR1 and CDR2 (germline): SNHLY, FYNNEI. Unmatched junction bases numbered 9, after V lost 6 bases and J lost 7 bases. The CDR3 spans 15 residues. The CDR3 sequence is CASSPTGGAGQPQHF. CDR3 nucleotides: TGTGCCAGCAGCCCGACAGGGGGCGCTGGGCAGCCCCAGCATTTT.

The genes are TRBV7-8 and TRBJ2-7; D possibly corresponds to TRBD1 (5 bases). Deletions cut 5 bases from V and 3 bases from J, with 8 bases between. The germline gives CDR1 SGHVS, CDR2 FQNEAQ. The CDR3 length is 12 residues. CDR3 protein: CASSPRGYEQYF. CDR3 in DNA: TGTGCCAGCAGCCCTAGGGGCTACGAGCAGTACTTC.

The chain employs TRBV27 and TRBJ2-7; D gene unclear. Trimming shortened V by 4 bases and J by 2 bases, and 6 bases separated the two germline ends. The V gene's germline CDR1 is MNHEY and CDR2 SMNVEV (reference sequence). This CDR3 is built from 12 residues. The CDR3 sequence: CASSSQTYEQYF. The CDR3 DNA reads as TGTGCCAGCAGTTCACAAACCTACGAGCAGTACTTC.

The chain links TRBV6-1 to TRBJ2-7; D gene unclear. V shed 1 base and J shed 0 bases, with 10 bases lying between them. From germline, CDR1 is MNHNS and CDR2 SASEGT. The CDR3 spans 15 residues. The CDR3 nucleotides are TGTGCCAGCAGTGAAGTTTTTGGCAGCTCCTACGAGCAGTACTTC. As protein: CASSEVFGSSYEQYF.

This chain joins TRBV6-6 and TRBJ2-7, with a possible D match to TRBD2 (6 bases). Deletions cut 2 bases from V and 2 bases from J, with 10 bases between. The germline CDR1 and CDR2 sequences are MNHNY and SVGAGI (reference sequence). The CDR3 spans 14 residues. Here the CDR3 reads CASSYEGLTYEQYF. In nucleotides, the CDR3 is TGTGCCAGCAGTTACGAGGGACTTACCTACGAGCAGTACTTC.

The rearrangement joins TRBV2 to TRBJ2-7; TRBD2 agrees at 7 bases. Germline assignment: CDR1 SNHLY and CDR2 FYNNEI. The CDR3 extends over 12 amino acids. V shed 9 bases, J shed 2 bases, and the junction held 4 bases outside the gene matches. CDR3 sequence reads: CASAGVPYEQYF. CDR3 DNA sequence: TGTGCCAGTGCGGGGGTGCCCTACGAGCAGTACTTC.

Comments on this clone: Other nucleotide sequences from this sample produce the same CDR3. The chain is built from TRBV6-6 and TRBJ1-1; D gene uncertain. This CDR3 comprises 14 residues. Trimming stripped 0 bases from V and 2 bases from J, with 7 bases between. Germline V lookup: CDR1 MNHNY, CDR2 SVGAGI (reference sequence). Here the CDR3 reads CASSYSGGNTEAFF. The CDR3 DNA reads TGTGCCAGCAGTTACTCTGGAGGAAACACTGAAGCTTTCTTT.

The rearrangement links TRBV7-9 to TRBJ1-3; the D is unclear. The CDR3 consists of 14 residues. Trimming removed 2 bases from V and 2 bases from J, with 7 bases in between. Germline loops: CDR1 SEHNR, CDR2 FQNEAQ (reference sequence). The CDR3 DNA sequence: TGTGCCAGCAGCTTAAGGAGGACTGGAAACACCATATATTTT. As protein: CASSLRRTGNTIYF.

This chain uses TRBV19 with TRBJ2-3; D gene uncertain. The CDR3 contains 15 residues. Germline CDR1 and CDR2: LNHDA and SQIVND (reference sequence). Between the trimmed V and J ends, which lost 3 bases and 0 bases, there was a span of 10 bases. The CDR3 DNA reads TGTGCCAGTAGTATCCGAGGCCTTAGCACAGATACGCAGTATTTT. Protein: CASSIRGLSTDTQYF.

The chain couples TRBV20-1 to TRBJ2-1; maybe TRBD2 (6 bases). Between the trimmed V and J ends, which lost 5 bases and 6 bases, there was a span of 8 bases. Germline V gives CDR1 DFQATT, CDR2 SNEGSKA (reference sequence). The CDR3 is 11 residues long. DNA of the CDR3: TGCAGTGCTGGGCGGGGCAATGAGCAGTTCTTC. Amino acid sequence: CSAGRGNEQFF.

The rearrangement uses TRBV6-1 and TRBJ2-3; a possible D gene is TRBD1 (6 bases). Germline lookup yields CDR1 MNHNS and CDR2 SASEGT. V dropped 4 bases and J dropped 0 bases, with 14 bases sitting between them. The CDR3 length is 16 residues. This CDR3 reads CASSARTDFSTDTQYF. The DNA of the CDR3 is TGTGCCAGCAGTGCCCGGACAGACTTTAGCACAGATACGCAGTATTTT.

The rearrangement uses TRBV6-6 and TRBJ2-2; perhaps TRBD2 as D (5 bases). CDR3 length: 13 amino acids. The V gene lost 7 bases and the J gene lost 8 bases, with 14 bases spanning the gap. Germline loops: CDR1 MNHNY, CDR2 SVGAGI (reference sequence). The CDR3 region is CASNPSLGGELFF. The DNA of the CDR3 is TGTGCCAGCAACCCTAGCCTAGGGGGGGAGCTGTTTTTT.

The chain links TRBV12-2 to TRBJ2-3; TRBD2 is taken as the D call from the table, unchecked against the DNA. TRBV12-2 constitutes a pseudogene. The CDR3 has 18 amino acids. CDR3 bases: TGTGCAAGTCGCTTAGCGGGCGGAGGCGGGAGACCGGCAGATACGCAGTATTTT. Encoded protein: CASRLAGGGGRPADTQYF.

The chain joins TRBV7-9 to TRBJ2-5; 8 nucleotides agree with TRBD1. The CDR3 has 14 amino acids. V lost 4 bases, J lost 5 bases, and 6 bases stayed unmatched. The V gene's germline CDR1 is SEHNR and CDR2 FQNEAQ (reference sequence). This CDR3 is CASSSRTGRETQYF. The CDR3 DNA reads as TGTGCCAGCAGCTCACGGACAGGGAGGGAGACCCAGTACTTC.

The CDR3 is CASSPPRAGGYTF. The CDR3 nucleotides are TGTGCCAGCAGTCCCCCTAGGGCGGGTGGCTACACCTTC. The chain carries TRBV6-1 and TRBJ1-2; no definite D call. Germline assignment: CDR1 MNHNS and CDR2 SASEGT. Trimming removed 5 bases from V and 7 bases from J, with 14 bases in between. This CDR3 is built from 13 residues.

The chain links TRBV5-1 to TRBJ1-3; D might be TRBD1 (5 bases). This CDR3 spans 15 amino acids. V lost 5 bases and J lost 4, with 16 bases in between. Germline V CDR1 and CDR2: SGHRS, YFSETQ. Written as DNA, the CDR3 is TGCGCCAGCAGGGGCGGGACTGCGAACGGAAACACCATATATTTT. It encodes CASRGGTANGNTIYF.